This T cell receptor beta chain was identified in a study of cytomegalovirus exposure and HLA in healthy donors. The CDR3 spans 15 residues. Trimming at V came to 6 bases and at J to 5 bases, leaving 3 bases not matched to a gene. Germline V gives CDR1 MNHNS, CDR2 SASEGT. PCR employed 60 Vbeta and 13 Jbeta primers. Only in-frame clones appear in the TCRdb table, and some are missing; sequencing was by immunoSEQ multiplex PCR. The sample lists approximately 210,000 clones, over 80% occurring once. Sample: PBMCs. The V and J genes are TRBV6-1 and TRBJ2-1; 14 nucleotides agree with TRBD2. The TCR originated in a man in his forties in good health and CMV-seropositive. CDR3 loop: CASRGGLAGDNEQFF. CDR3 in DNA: TGTGCCAGCAGGGGGGGACTAGCGGGGGACAATGAGCAGTTCTTC.